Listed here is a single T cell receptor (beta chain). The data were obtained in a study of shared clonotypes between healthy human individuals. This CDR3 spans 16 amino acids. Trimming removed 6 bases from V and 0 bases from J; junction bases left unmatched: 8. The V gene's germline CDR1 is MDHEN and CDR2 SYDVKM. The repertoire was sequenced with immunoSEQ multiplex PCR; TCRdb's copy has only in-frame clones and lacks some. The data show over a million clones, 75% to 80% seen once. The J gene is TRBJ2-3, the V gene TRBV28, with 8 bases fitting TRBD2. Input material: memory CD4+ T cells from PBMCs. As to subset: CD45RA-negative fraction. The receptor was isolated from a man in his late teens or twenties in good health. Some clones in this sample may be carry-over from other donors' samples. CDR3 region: CASSPTRGASTDTQYF. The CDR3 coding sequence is TGTGCCAGCAGCCCCACGCGGGGGGCGAGCACAGATACGCAGTATTTT.